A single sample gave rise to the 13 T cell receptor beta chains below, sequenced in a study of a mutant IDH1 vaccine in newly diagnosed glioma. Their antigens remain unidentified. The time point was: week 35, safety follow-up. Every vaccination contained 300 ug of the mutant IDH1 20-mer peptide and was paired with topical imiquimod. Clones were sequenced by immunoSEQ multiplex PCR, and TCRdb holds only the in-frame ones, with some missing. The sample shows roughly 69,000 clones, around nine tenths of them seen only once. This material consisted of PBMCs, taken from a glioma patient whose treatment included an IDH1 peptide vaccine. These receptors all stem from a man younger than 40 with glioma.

CDR3 amino acids: CASSAGIQETQYF. The CDR3, as DNA: TGTGCCAGCAGCGCCGGAATCCAAGAGACCCAGTACTTC. The V call is TRBV9, the J call TRBJ2-5; D is ambiguous. CDR1 SGDLS and CDR2 YYNGEE come from the germline V gene. Trimming left V 3 bases short and J 1 base short, with 7 bases between. The CDR3 totals 13 residues.

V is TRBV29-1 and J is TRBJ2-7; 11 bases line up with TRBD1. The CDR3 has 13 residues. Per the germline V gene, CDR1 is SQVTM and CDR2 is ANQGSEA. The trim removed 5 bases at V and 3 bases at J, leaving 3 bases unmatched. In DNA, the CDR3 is TGCAGCGTTAGGACAGGGGGCTACTACGAGCAGTACTTC. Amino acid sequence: CSVRTGGYYEQYF.

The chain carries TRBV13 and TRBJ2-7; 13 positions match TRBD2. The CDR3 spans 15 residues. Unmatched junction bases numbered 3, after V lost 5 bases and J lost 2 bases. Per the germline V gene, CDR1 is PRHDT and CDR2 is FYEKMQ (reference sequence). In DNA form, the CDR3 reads TGTGCCAGCAGCCTGGGACTAGCGGGGCCCTACGAGCAGTACTTC. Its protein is CASSLGLAGPYEQYF. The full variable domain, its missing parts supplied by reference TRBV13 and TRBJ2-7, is AAGVIQSPRHLIKEKRETATLKCYPIPRHDTVYWYQQGPGQDPQFLISFYEKMQSDKGSIPDRFSAQQFSDYHSELNMSSLELGDSALYFCASSLGLAGPYEQYFGPGTRLTVT.

The CDR3 DNA sequence: TGTGCCAGCAGTTCTCAGGGAGAACCAACTAATGAAAAACTGTTTTTT. Protein: CASSSQGEPTNEKLFF. V usage is TRBV27 and J usage is TRBJ1-4; D might be TRBD1 (5 bases). CDR1 is MNHEY and CDR2 is SMNVEV in the germline V gene (reference sequence). The CDR3 has 16 residues. V shed 4 bases and J shed 0 bases, with 12 bases lying between them.

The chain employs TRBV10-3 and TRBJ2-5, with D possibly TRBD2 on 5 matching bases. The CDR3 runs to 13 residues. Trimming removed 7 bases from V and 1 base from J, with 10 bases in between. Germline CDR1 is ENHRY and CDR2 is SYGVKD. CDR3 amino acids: CAITPGIQETQYF. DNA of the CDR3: TGTGCCATCACCCCGGGGATCCAAGAGACCCAGTACTTC.

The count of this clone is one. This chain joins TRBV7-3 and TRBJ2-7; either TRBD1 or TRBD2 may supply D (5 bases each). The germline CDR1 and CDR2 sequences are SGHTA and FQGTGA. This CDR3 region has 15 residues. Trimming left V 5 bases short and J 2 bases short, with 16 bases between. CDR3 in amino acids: CASSPTGTVPYEQYF. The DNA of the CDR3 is TGTGCCAGCAGCCCAACCGGGACGGTACCCTACGAGCAGTACTTC. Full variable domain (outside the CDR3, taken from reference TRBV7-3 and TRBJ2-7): GAGVSQTPSNKVTEKGKYVELRCDPISGHTALYWYRQSLGQGPEFLIYFQGTGAADDSGLPNDRFFAVRPEGSVSTLKIQRTERGDSAVYLCASSPTGTVPYEQYFGPGTRLTVT.

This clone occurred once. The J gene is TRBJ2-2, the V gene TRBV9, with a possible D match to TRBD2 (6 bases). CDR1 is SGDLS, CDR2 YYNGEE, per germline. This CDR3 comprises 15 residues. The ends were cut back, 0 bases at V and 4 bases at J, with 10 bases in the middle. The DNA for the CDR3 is TGTGCCAGCAGCGTAGATCTAGCGCCCACCGGGGAGCTGTTTTTT. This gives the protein CASSVDLAPTGELFF.

CDR3 residues: CASSYSTGASNQPQHF. CDR3 nucleotide sequence: TGCGCCAGCAGCTATTCGACAGGGGCCAGTAATCAGCCCCAGCATTTT. V gene TRBV5-1 combines with J gene TRBJ1-5, with TRBD1 matching 8 bases. Germline CDR1 is SGHRS and CDR2 is YFSETQ. V trimming: 3 bases; J trimming: 4 bases; junction bases outside the gene matches: 9. The CDR3 runs 16 residues.

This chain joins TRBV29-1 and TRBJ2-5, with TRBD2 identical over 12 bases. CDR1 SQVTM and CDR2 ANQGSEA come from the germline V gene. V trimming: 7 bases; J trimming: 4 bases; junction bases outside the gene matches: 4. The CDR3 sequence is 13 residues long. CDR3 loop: CSGASGRGETQYF. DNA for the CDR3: TGCAGCGGGGCTAGCGGGAGGGGAGAGACCCAGTACTTC.

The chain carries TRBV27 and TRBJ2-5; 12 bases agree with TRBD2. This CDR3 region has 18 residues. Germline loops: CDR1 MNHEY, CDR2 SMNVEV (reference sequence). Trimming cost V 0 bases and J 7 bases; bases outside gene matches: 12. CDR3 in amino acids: CASSLSRLRTSGEGTQYF. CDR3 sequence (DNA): TGTGCCAGCAGTTTATCGCGCCTCCGGACTAGCGGGGAGGGGACCCAGTACTTC.

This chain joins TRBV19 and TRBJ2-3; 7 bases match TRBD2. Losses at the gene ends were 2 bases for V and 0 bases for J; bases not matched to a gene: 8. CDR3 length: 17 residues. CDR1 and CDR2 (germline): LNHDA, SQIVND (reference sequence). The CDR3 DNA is TGTGCCAGTAGTATATCCTCCGGGAGGACTAGCACAGATACGCAGTATTTT. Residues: CASSISSGRTSTDTQYF. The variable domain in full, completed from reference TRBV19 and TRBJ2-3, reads DGGITQSPKYLFRKEGQNVTLSCEQNLNHDAMYWYRQDPGQGLRLIYYSQIVNDFQKGDIAEGYSVSREKKESFPLTVTSAQKNPTAFYLCASSISSGRTSTDTQYFGPGTRLTVL.

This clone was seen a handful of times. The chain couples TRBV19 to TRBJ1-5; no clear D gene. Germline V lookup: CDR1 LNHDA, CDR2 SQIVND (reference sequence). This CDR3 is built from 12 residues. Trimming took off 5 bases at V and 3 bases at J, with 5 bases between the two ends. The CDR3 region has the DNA TGTGCCAGTAGTTTCAACAATCAGCCCCAGCATTTT. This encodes CASSFNNQPQHF. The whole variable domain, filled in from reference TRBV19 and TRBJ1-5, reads DGGITQSPKYLFRKEGQNVTLSCEQNLNHDAMYWYRQDPGQGLRLIYYSQIVNDFQKGDIAEGYSVSREKKESFPLTVTSAQKNPTAFYLCASSFNNQPQHFGDGTRLSIL.

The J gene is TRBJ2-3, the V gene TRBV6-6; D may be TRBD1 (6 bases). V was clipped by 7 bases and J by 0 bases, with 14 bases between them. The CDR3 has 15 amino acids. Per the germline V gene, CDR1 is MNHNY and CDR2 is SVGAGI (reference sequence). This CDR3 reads CASNGLQGSTDTQYF. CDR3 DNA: TGTGCCAGCAACGGCCTCCAGGGGAGCACAGATACGCAGTATTTT.